The TCR beta chain described here comes from a study of cytomegalovirus exposure and HLA in healthy donors. The study ran its PCR with 60 Vbeta and 13 Jbeta primers. Methods used by the authors: Later reanalysis found 60 million to 90 million unique TCR beta chains, around 11 million of them shared. TCRdb's table, derived via immunoSEQ multiplex PCR, lists solely in-frame clones and lacks some. V and J calls plus clone size are reproduced from that table; the DNA served to infer D and trimming. The sample yields some 80,000 clones, about 84% seen once. As to this clone: Its antigen is unidentified.

Trimming cost V 1 base and J 1 base, with 5 bases left between them. The CDR3 has 13 amino acids. Germline V gene data show CDR1 as SQVTM and CDR2 as ANQGSEA. Notes on the study in general: Among the sequence variants, a highly shared cluster was likely an artifact of sequencing. Analysis performed later showed TCR beta chains linked to HLA being more clonally expanded than equally common others. At a 0.05 false discovery rate, a later analysis found about 17,000 TCR beta sequences to be associated with HLA alleles.

This sequence was found in a man between 35 and 55 years old in good health and CMV-seronegative. The genes are TRBV29-1 and TRBJ2-4; D perhaps matches TRBD2 (5 bases). Sequenced material: PBMCs. The CDR3 DNA sequence: TGCAGCGTTGAAGGGGAGGCCAAAAACATTCAGTACTTC. The encoded protein is CSVEGEAKNIQYF.